Listed below are T cell receptor beta chains from one sample, sequenced in a study of persistence of HIV-infected CD4 T cells. Only in-frame clones appear in the TCRdb table, and some are missing; sequencing was by immunoSEQ multiplex PCR. The profile shows over 40,000 clones, 75% to 80% of them singletons. The antigens of these receptors remain unknown. Sequencing used CD4+ T cells sorted from PBMCs after roughly 18-hour stimulation, obtained from a patient who received antiretroviral therapy. These receptors all come from an adult man with HIV who was CMV-seropositive. The CDR3 runs from the conserved cysteine through the conserved F or W. The order of the fields is D gene, J gene, clone size, V gene, CDR3 DNA, CDR3 protein. D genes are given only for firm matches. Not all rows give a size; the values are once, few, many and, for expanded clones, a class.

-,TRBJ2-7,-,TRBV30,TGTGACCTGGACAGTTCCTACGAGCAGTACTTC,CDLDSSYEQYF
TRBD1,TRBJ1-5,once,TRBV24-1,TGTGCCACCAGCGGACAGGGGGCAGGACAGCCCCAGCATTTT,CATSGQGAGQPQHF
-,TRBJ2-1,-,TRBV5-1,TGCGCCAGCAGCTTAAGCTATGAGCAGTTCTTC,CASSLSYEQFF
-,TRBJ2-7,few,TRBV6-2/TRBV6-3,TGTGCCAGCAGTTACTCGACAAGCACCTACGAGCAGTACTTC,CASSYSTSTYEQYF
-,TRBJ1-1,once,TRBV6-5,TGTGCCAGCAGCTCTTATCGGACTGAAGCTTTCTTT,CASSSYRTEAFF
-,TRBJ1-5,once,TRBV4-3,TGCGCCAGCAGCCAAGAATGGGGCAGGGGTCATCAGCCCCAGCATTTT,CASSQEWGRGHQPQHF
TRBD1,TRBJ1-1,-,TRBV5-1,TGCGCCAGCAGTGTGGGGGCAGGGGGCCCTGAAGCTTTCTTT,CASSVGAGGPEAFF
TRBD2,TRBJ2-3,-,TRBV5-4,TGTGCCAGCAGCCCCGGGACTAGCGGGGGGGACACAGATACGCAGTATTTT,CASSPGTSGGDTDTQYF
TRBD1,TRBJ1-5,-,TRBV10-3,TGTGCCATCAGTGATCAGAACAGGGGATTGAATCAGCCCCAGCATTTT,CAISDQNRGLNQPQHF
-,TRBJ1-1,-,TRBV6-5,TGTGCCAGCAGTAACGGACGGTTAAACACTGAAGCTTTCTTT,CASSNGRLNTEAFF
-,TRBJ1-1,-,TRBV18,TGTGCCAGCCAGATAAGGGGGGGGAACACTGAAGCTTTCTTT,CASQIRGGNTEAFF
TRBD1,TRBJ1-1,-,TRBV7-6,TGTGCCAGCAGCGGGATAGGACAGGGGATGAACACTGAAGCTTTCTTT,CASSGIGQGMNTEAFF
TRBD1,TRBJ1-1,once,TRBV18,TGTGCCAGCTCCTCGGATCAGGGGGCGAAAGCTTTCTTT,CASSSDQGAKAFF
-,TRBJ2-1,-,TRBV6-2/TRBV6-3,TGTGCCAGCAGTTTACGAGCGGCCTTAGCAGTGGAGCAGTTCTTC,CASSLRAALAVEQFF
-,TRBJ1-1,once,TRBV7-8,TGTGCCAGCAGCCCCGGACAGCTTGAAGCTTTCTTT,CASSPGQLEAFF
-,TRBJ1-1,-,TRBV7-9,TGTGCCAGCAGCTCGGGGGCGAACACTGAAGCTTTCTTT,CASSSGANTEAFF
-,TRBJ1-2,-,TRBV15,TGTGCCACCAGCCTGGGGGGGCGCGGCTATGGCTACACCTTC,CATSLGGRGYGYTF
TRBD1,TRBJ1-2,-,TRBV5-5,TGTGCCAGCAGCTTACGACAGGGGGTAGGCTATGGCTACACCTTC,CASSLRQGVGYGYTF
-,TRBJ1-1,-,TRBV9,TGTGCCAGCAGCGTAACCCCAAGCCCATCGAACACTGAAGCTTTCTTT,CASSVTPSPSNTEAFF
TRBD1,TRBJ1-2,-,TRBV5-1,TGCGCCAGCAGCTTTGGGACAGGGGTTGGTAGAGACTATGGCTACACCTTC,CASSFGTGVGRDYGYTF
-,TRBJ2-7,once,TRBV5-6,TGTGCCAGCAGCTTGTATCGTGGCCATTCCTACGAGCAGTACTTC,CASSLYRGHSYEQYF
-,TRBJ1-1,-,TRBV18,TGTGCCAGCTCACCGGCAGCCGTAAACACTGAAGCTTTCTTT,CASSPAAVNTEAFF
TRBD1,TRBJ2-1,-,TRBV11-3,TGTGCCAGCAGCCGCGACAGGGACAATGAGCAGTTCTTC,CASSRDRDNEQFF
TRBD1,TRBJ2-7,-,TRBV7-9,TGTGCCAGCAGCTTCCGGGACAGGGCCTACGAGCAGTACTTC,CASSFRDRAYEQYF
TRBD1,TRBJ1-4,-,TRBV5-5,TGTGCCAGCAGCCAACAGGGGGCGGGTAATGAAAAACTGTTTTTT,CASSQQGAGNEKLFF
-,TRBJ2-2,-,TRBV9,TGTGCCAGCAGCGTAAGCGCCACCGGGGAGCTGTTTTTT,CASSVSATGELFF
-,TRBJ2-5,once,TRBV15,TGTGCCACCAGCAGGAACCGGGGCCAAGAGACCCAGTACTTC,CATSRNRGQETQYF
-,TRBJ2-3,-,TRBV25-1,TGTGCCAGCAGTAAGTCGGGTGGGAATACGCAGTATTTT,CASSKSGGNTQYF
-,TRBJ2-7,-,TRBV3-1/TRBV3-2,TGTGCCAGCAGCCCTGGGGGGAGTTATGAGCAGTACTTC,CASSPGGSYEQYF
TRBD1,TRBJ1-6,once,TRBV2,TGTGCCAGCGCCTTCAGAGGGGCAGGGGGGTATTCACCCCTCCACTTT,CASAFRGAGGYSPLHF
TRBD1,TRBJ1-3,-,TRBV5-6,TGTGCCAGCAGCTCCTCAGGGGGCTCTGGAAACACCATATATTTT,CASSSSGGSGNTIYF
-,TRBJ1-1,once,TRBV15,TGTGCCACCAGCAGAGATAGGGTCGGGAAAGCTTTCTTT,CATSRDRVGKAFF
-,TRBJ1-2,-,TRBV29-1,TGCAGCGTAAAGGACATGACCGGCTACACCTTC,CSVKDMTGYTF
-,TRBJ1-1,few,TRBV5-5,TGTGCCAGCAGCTTGGAGAAGCGAACTGAAGCTTTCTTT,CASSLEKRTEAFF
-,TRBJ1-2,-,TRBV5-1,TGCGCCAGCAGGGAGGGAGATGGTGGCTACACCTTC,CASREGDGGYTF
-,TRBJ2-3,few,TRBV6-5,TGTGCCAGCAGAGTAGAAGGGTCTGATACGCAGTATTTT,CASRVEGSDTQYF
-,TRBJ1-3,-,TRBV6-5,TGTGCCAGCAGGGGCGGGTCCTCTGGAAACACCATATATTTT,CASRGGSSGNTIYF
-,TRBJ1-1,-,TRBV21-1,TGTGCCAGCAGCAAACGTGAAGGCGCTAACACTGAAGCTTTCTTT,CASSKREGANTEAFF
-,TRBJ1-2,-,TRBV2,TGTGCCAGCAGTTTGCAGGTTAACTATGGCTACACCTTC,CASSLQVNYGYTF
TRBD1,TRBJ2-2,-,TRBV3-1/TRBV3-2,TGTGCCAGCAGCGGGACAGGTGATACCGGGGAGCTGTTTTTT,CASSGTGDTGELFF
-,TRBJ1-1,-,TRBV9,TGTGCCAGCAGTCAGGGCGGTGAAGCTTTCTTT,CASSQGGEAFF
TRBD1,TRBJ2-7,-,TRBV25-1,TGTGCCAGCACCAAAGTTCGGGGGACAGGGGGAACCTACGAGCAGTACTTC,CASTKVRGTGGTYEQYF
-,TRBJ1-1,-,TRBV19,TGTGCCAGTAGTCCATGGACGGGAAACACTGAAGCTTTCTTT,CASSPWTGNTEAFF
-,TRBJ2-7,few,TRBV6-5,TGTGCCAGCACTAAGGACGGTTACGAGCAGTACTTC,CASTKDGYEQYF
TRBD1,TRBJ1-1,-,TRBV19,TGTGCCAGTAGTCCCTGGGACAGGGCCATGAACACTGAAGCTTTCTTT,CASSPWDRAMNTEAFF
-,TRBJ1-4,once,TRBV18,TGTGCCAGCTCACCCCTGGAGGATGAAAAACTGTTTTTT,CASSPLEDEKLFF
-,TRBJ2-3,-,TRBV2,TGTGCCAGCAGAATGGACAGCGGCCGCACAGATACGCAGTATTTT,CASRMDSGRTDTQYF
TRBD1,TRBJ1-6,-,TRBV7-8,TGTGCCAGCAGCTTAGTCGGACAGGGTTATTTCGGCTCACCCCTCCACTTT,CASSLVGQGYFGSPLHF
TRBD1,TRBJ1-1,-,TRBV5-5,TGTGCCAGCAGCTTGGGTGGTGACAGGGCAAACACTGAAGCTTTCTTT,CASSLGGDRANTEAFF